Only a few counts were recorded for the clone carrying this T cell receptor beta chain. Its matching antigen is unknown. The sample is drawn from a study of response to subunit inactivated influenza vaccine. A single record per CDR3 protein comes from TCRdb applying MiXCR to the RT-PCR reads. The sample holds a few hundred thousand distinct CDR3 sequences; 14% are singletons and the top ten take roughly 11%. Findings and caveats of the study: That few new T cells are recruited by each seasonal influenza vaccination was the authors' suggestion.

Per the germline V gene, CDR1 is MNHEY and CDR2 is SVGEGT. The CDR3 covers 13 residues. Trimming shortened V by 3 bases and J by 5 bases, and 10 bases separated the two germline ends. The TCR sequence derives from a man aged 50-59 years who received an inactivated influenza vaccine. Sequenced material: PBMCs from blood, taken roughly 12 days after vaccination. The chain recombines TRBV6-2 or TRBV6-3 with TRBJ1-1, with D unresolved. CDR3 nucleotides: TGTGCCAGCAGTTATCCCGGGAGGACTGAAGCTTTCTTT. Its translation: CASSYPGRTEAFF.